This entry is about one T cell receptor beta chain. This specimen belongs to a study of glioma-infiltrating T cells after dendritic cell vaccination. Study-wide background: Treatment, given 2003 to 2012, was autologous tumor lysate-pulsed dendritic cell vaccination. Three intradermal dendritic cell vaccine injections were given every two weeks.

V gave up 1 base and J gave up 4 bases; unmatched junction bases: 6. Looked up from germline, CDR1 is SGHVS and CDR2 is FNYEAQ. The CDR3 sequence is 16 residues long. This sample's time point: after dendritic cell vaccination, including at tumor progression/relapse. Amplification used 60 V beta primers and 13 J beta primers. Profiling relied on immunoSEQ multiplex PCR, and the TCRdb table lists in-frame clones only, not all of them. The data show roughly 80,000 clones, with over 75% seen just once and approximately 2.1% held by the top ten. This sequence originates from a human donor with glioblastoma. The material sequenced was blood, taken after dendritic cell vaccination. This chain connects TRBV7-6 to TRBJ2-1; 8 bases map to TRBD1. As DNA, the CDR3 is TGTGCCAGCAGCTTAGGCGGGACAGGATTTTACAATGAGCAGTTCTTC. Residues: CASSLGGTGFYNEQFF. The full variable domain, rest sourced from reference TRBV7-6 and TRBJ2-1, is GAGVSQSPRYKVTKRGQDVALRCDPISGHVSLYWYRQALGQGPEFLTYFNYEAQQDKSGLPNDRFSAERPEGSISTLTIQRTEQRDSAMYRCASSLGGTGFYNEQFFGPGTRLTVL.